This entry concerns a single TCR beta chain. Its binding antigen is unknown. Within one base of it there is no much larger clone, and no base qualities were kept. This entry belongs to a study of cytomegalovirus exposure and HLA in healthy donors (dated by TCRdb to the late 2010s). Background for the entire study: An earlier analysis of some 600 of the donors reported approximately 260 Gb of sequence data and 117 million unique TCR beta sequences obtained from around 190 million T cells. An early release covering 550 to 700 HLA-typed donors comprised approximately 300 gigabases of sequencing data and around 80 million unique TCR sequences. Of the roughly 400 genotyped donors, less than 85% were placed in the genetic ancestry cluster associated with self-reported Caucasian donors. The study aimed to test whether cataloging public T cell receptors could reveal signatures of past pathogen exposure. The study profiled the T cell repertoires of under 850 subjects by immunosequencing and related them to cytomegalovirus serostatus. Along with the roughly 670-subject first cohort, a separate validation cohort of over 90 different subjects was used. To predict cytomegalovirus infection status, the study combined high-throughput TCR immunosequencing, statistical association of individual TCRs with disease status, and machine learning. A later analysis re-analyzed previously published TCR beta repertoires from 600 to 850 donors and added high-resolution HLA genotyping to study TCR occurrence patterns. Rather than drawing on any new phenotypic data, the later analysis identified candidate immune exposures from TCR beta sequences and the way those sequences occurred across donors. To decide whether each TCR beta V gene segment behaved as functional or pseudogenic, an earlier analysis of approximately 590 of the donors relied on high-throughput TCR beta sequencing. Alongside the repertoire data, information on donor age, sex, ethnicity and CMV serostatus was compiled. A later genetic analysis took genome-wide SNP genotypes for about three fifths of the roughly 700 donors and used that subset as a discovery cohort. Every discovery cohort repertoire had been produced on one sequencing platform. HLA typing covered class I and class II loci at four-digit resolution. Typing coverage varied by locus: roughly 620-640 donors for A, B, C, DRB1 and DQB1; roughly 520 for DQA1; nearly 610 for DPA1; more than 450 for DPB1. Because of strong linkage in the cohort, five DR-DQ haplotypes were treated as single units for association and clustering. On average, 235,054 unique TCR beta nucleotide sequences were sequenced per donor among about 400 genotyped donors of the cohort, with roughly 18% of those sequences being non-productive. General conclusions and limits of the study: A further reported finding was that TCR beta sequences accurately predicted the HLA-A and HLA-B alleles for most subjects in the first cohort. A cluster of highly shared sequence variants was judged likely to represent a technical artifact of the sequencing pipeline. Assigning TCR associations to individual alleles was difficult when HLA alleles, especially DR and DQ, strongly co-occurred. Most TCR sequences were observed very rarely across donors, whereas some public TCRs were present in many individuals. Because HLA typing was missing for some donors at each locus, association tests included only the typed subset. In the study, around 160 TCR beta chains were listed as associated with cytomegalovirus. In a later genetic analysis, a missense DCLRE1C variant was associated with V-gene and J-gene trimming of TCR beta chains, and the association was replicated in an independent cohort. The 87-base-pair reads could not distinguish some IMGT-functional V segments, including TRBV6-2 and TRBV6-3, so those segments were excluded. An earlier analysis of around 600 of the donors showed that most TCR beta V segments appeared in productive rearrangements either about 90% or about 30% of the time, which broadly matched IMGT annotations. Cytomegalovirus status was reported to be diagnosed by the classifier with high specificity and sensitivity in both the original and validation cohorts. Linkage disequilibrium might explain the correlated functional status among segregating V segments, but an unknown experimental factor could not be excluded. In a later analysis, 16,951 TCR beta sequences were associated with specific HLA alleles at a false discovery rate of 0.05. According to a later analysis, parvovirus B19, influenza, CMV and Epstein-Barr virus appeared linked to several top co-occurrence clusters. Because counts were too low, approximately 18 rarely observed V segments, including chromosome 9 orphons, were excluded from the earlier analysis of 587 of the donors. A later analysis found that most CMV-associated TCR beta chains appeared HLA-restricted, with HLA associations seemingly driven largely by CMV exposure. The authors suggested that the approach could potentially be generalized to other disease states and immunological phenotypes. The only immune exposure information available for the cohort was CMV serostatus. In a later analysis, HLA-associated TCR beta chains were found to be more clonally expanded and to have lower generation probabilities than equally common non-associated chains. A later analysis found that TCR association rates varied across HLA loci, with DRB1 alleles showing the most associated TCRs and HLA-C alleles the fewest. Roughly uniform sequencing depth across donors was assumed in presence/absence analyses, although this assumption may not hold. Three of the identified cytomegalovirus-associated TCR beta chains were confirmed in vitro to be specific for cytomegalovirus antigens. According to a later genetic analysis, donors in an Asian-associated ancestry cluster had fewer N-insertions in productive TCRs than the approximately 670-donor mean. This cohort had only TCR beta chains sequenced, and the lack of alpha or paired-chain data limited which features could be detected.

The library was generated by the immunoSEQ multiplex PCR assay. The multiplex PCR relied on a mix of 60 forward primers for TCR Vbeta segments and 13 reverse primers for TCR Jbeta segments. Amplification of the CDR3 region of rearranged TCR beta genes was performed with a multiplex PCR assay on genomic DNA. The Illumina HiSeq System was used to sequence the amplified TCR beta libraries as 87-base-pair reads. Per the original workflow: A later analysis counted 65 million to 90 million unique TCR beta chains across the 650 to 700 repertoires, and roughly 9.9 million of these chains were shared by at least two donors. Raw reads were error-corrected and collapsed into unique sequences by a nearest-neighbor algorithm in which closely related sequences were merged to remove PCR and sequencing errors. CDR3 sequences were aligned to IMGT reference sequences to assign V, D and J gene segments. For a sequence to be retained, at least a six-nucleotide match to both a V gene segment and a J gene segment was required. A rearrangement counted as productive if the CDR3 had no stop codons and remained in frame with V and J, and every other rearrangement counted as non-productive. Following IMGT convention, CDR3 was defined as the stretch from the second conserved V-encoded cysteine up to the conserved J-encoded phenylalanine. Sequences without an unambiguous match to a single V gene segment were excluded from the earlier analysis of 450 to 750 of the donors. An earlier analysis of several hundred of the donors called V segments functional above 56.7% productive rearrangements and segregating when the between-donor standard deviation exceeded 5%. A statistical classification framework was built to diagnose cytomegalovirus status from the catalog of TCR beta chain sequences. V and J gene assignment, in a later analysis, came from comparing TCR nucleotide sequences with IMGT/GENE-DB human TR gene sequences. Using the TCRdist pipeline, a later analysis assigned CDR3 sequences along with most-parsimonious VDJ recombination scenarios. In a later analysis, each TCR beta chain was defined by its CDR3 amino acid sequence together with its V-gene family, and reads lacking a unique V-gene family were excluded. To address suspected cross-contamination and a sequencing artifact, a later analysis removed roughly 640 highly shared, low-generation-probability nucleotide sequences. For each public chain, a later analysis derived a clonal expansion index from normalized ranks of inferred template counts within each repertoire. A later analysis computed generation probabilities with a VDJ recombination model fitted to out-of-frame rearrangements, and checked the results against IGoR. A later analysis scored TCR-TCR, TCR-HLA and TCR-CMV co-occurrence with hypergeometric tests, applying a repertoire-size bias correction to TCR pairs. To estimate false discovery rates, a later analysis permuted the HLA or CMV assignments 20 times. In a later analysis, co-occurring TCRs were grouped with DBSCAN, and TCRdist sequence similarity was added when clustering was performed within HLA-allele-positive subsets. For co-occurrence clustering, repertoires with fewer than 30,000 or more than 120,000 public chains were excluded, along with roughly 5 repertoires with anomalous nucleotide sharing. In its TCRdb copy, this immuneACCESS table keeps in-frame sequences only and misses some clones. Where compared with another copy, unresolved V genes explain less than half of these, and the others have no known cause. The V and J calls and clone size are taken from that table; D and trimming were inferred from the DNA. In all, the sample holds approximately 130,000 clones, and roughly 86% of those were seen once. Of the sample, under 2% is held by the ten largest clones.

V loses 1 base at its end and J loses 7 bases; junction bases beyond the gene matches: 10. In the germline V gene, CDR1 corresponds to MNHNS and CDR2 to SASEGT. Including the terminal cysteine and phenylalanine, the CDR3 comprises 17 residues. Just the 51-base CDR3 DNA is kept, in frame starting at base 1. The cohort consisted of 600 or so healthy bone marrow donors. At the time of sampling, all cohort members were nominally healthy, though unrecorded immune exposures were likely present. The donor tested CMV seronegative, placing the donor among the 350 or so seronegative members of the cohort. Every donor gave a peripheral blood sample, and the peripheral blood mononuclear cells from that sample were used for TCR beta sequencing. The Qiagen DNeasy Blood Extraction Kit was used to extract genomic DNA from the blood cell samples.

Here the chain combines TRBV6-1 and TRBJ1-5; TRBD1 aligns with 10 central bases. Sample: PBMCs. The origin of this receptor is a man aged 18 to 29 in good health and CMV-seronegative. The nucleotides are TGTGCCAGCAGTGAAGGGGGGACAGGGGCGTGGGGCCAGCCCCAGCATTTT. Translated, this gives CASSEGGTGAWGQPQHF.